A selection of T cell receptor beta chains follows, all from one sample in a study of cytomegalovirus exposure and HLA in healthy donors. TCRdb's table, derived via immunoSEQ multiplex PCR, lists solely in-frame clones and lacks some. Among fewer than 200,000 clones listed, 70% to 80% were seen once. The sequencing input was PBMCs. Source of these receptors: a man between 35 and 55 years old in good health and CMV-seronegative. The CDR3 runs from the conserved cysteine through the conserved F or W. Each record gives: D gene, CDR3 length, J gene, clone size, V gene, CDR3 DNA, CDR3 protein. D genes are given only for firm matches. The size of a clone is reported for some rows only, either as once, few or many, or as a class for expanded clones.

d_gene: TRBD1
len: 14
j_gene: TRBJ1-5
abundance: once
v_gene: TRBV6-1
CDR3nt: TGTGCCAGCAGGGGACAGGGGACCAATCAGCCCCAGCATTTT
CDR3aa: CASRGQGTNQPQHF

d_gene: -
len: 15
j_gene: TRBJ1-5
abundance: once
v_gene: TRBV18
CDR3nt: TGTGCCAGCTCTCCCCCAGGAGCGGGCAATCAGCCCCAGCATTTT
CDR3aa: CASSPPGAGNQPQHF

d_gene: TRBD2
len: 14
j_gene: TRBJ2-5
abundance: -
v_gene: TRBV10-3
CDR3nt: TGTGCCATCAAACCGGCGGGAGGCCAAGAGACCCAGTACTTC
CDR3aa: CAIKPAGGQETQYF

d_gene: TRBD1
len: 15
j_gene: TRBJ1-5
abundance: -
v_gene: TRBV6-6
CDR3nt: TGTGCCAGCAGTTACTCGGACAGGGCAAATCAGCCCCAGCATTTT
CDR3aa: CASSYSDRANQPQHF

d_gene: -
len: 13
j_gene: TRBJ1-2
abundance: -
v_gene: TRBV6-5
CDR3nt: TGTGCCAGCAGCCAAACAGGTGGCTATGGCTACACCTTC
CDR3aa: CASSQTGGYGYTF

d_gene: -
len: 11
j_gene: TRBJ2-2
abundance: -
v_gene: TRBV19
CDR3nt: TGTGCCAGTAGTATAGACTGGGAGCTGTTTTTT
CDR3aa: CASSIDWELFF

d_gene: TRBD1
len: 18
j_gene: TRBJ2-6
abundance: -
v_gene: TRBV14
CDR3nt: TGTGCCAGCAGCCAAGCGGGACAGGGGTGGGCTGGGGCCAACGTCCTGACTTTC
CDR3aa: CASSQAGQGWAGANVLTF

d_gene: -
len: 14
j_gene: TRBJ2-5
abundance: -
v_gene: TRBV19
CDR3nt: TGTGCCAGTAGTATGGGGCAGATTGGGGAGACCCAGTACTTC
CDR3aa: CASSMGQIGETQYF

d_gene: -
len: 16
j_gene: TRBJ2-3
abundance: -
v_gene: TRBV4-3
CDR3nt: TGCGCCAGCAGCCAAGAAATAAGGGGACACACAGATACGCAGTATTTT
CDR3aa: CASSQEIRGHTDTQYF

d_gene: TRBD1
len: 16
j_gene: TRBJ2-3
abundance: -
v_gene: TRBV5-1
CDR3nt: TGCGCCAGCAGCTTGTCGGGACAGCCCTGGAGTAATACGCAGTATTTT
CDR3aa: CASSLSGQPWSNTQYF

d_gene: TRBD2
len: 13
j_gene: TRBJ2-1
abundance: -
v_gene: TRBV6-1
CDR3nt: TGTGCCAGCAGTGTAGCGGGAGTCTATGAGCAGTTCTTC
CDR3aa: CASSVAGVYEQFF

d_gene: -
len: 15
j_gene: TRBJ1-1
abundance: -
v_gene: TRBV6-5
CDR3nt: TGTGCCAGCAGTTACGCGGCAGGGGTAAACACTGAAGCTTTCTTT
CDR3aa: CASSYAAGVNTEAFF

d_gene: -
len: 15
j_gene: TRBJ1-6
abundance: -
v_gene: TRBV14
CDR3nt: TGTGCCAGCAGCCAAGCTCTGAGCTATAATTCACCCCTCCATTTT
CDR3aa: CASSQALSYNSPLHF

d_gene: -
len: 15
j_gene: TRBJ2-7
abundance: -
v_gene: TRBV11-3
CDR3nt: TGTGCCAGCAGCTTAGACGGTGGGAGTAGCCACGAGCAGTACTTC
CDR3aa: CASSLDGGSSHEQYF

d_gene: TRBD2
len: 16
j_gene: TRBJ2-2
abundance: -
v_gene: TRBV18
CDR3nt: TGTGCCAGCTCACCACGGACTAGCGTGGTCACCGGGGAGCTGTTTTTT
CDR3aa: CASSPRTSVVTGELFF

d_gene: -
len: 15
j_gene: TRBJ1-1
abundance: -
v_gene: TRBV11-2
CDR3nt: TGTGCCAGCAGCGCGTACAGGGCTCCGAACACTGAAGCTTTCTTT
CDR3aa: CASSAYRAPNTEAFF

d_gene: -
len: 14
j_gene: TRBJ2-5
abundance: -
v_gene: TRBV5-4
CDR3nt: TGTGCCAGCAGCCCACAGGGTTTCCAAGAGACCCAGTACTTC
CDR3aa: CASSPQGFQETQYF

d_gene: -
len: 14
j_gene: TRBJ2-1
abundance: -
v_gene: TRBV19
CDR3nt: TGTGCCAGTAGGGGTGGTGGGACTTTCAATGAGCAGTTCTTC
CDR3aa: CASRGGGTFNEQFF